This TCR beta chain derives from a study of cytomegalovirus exposure and HLA in healthy donors. 60 Vbeta and 13 Jbeta primers were used in PCR. Sequencing used immunoSEQ multiplex PCR; TCRdb keeps in-frame clones, though not all of them. The table includes 120,000 or so clones, roughly 80% detected once. Study-wide findings and caveats: Later analysis revealed greater clonal expansion in HLA-associated TCR beta chains than in equally common others. Later analysis identified a missense DCLRE1C variant that was linked to TCR beta V- and J-gene trimming.

Only one count was recorded for this clone. The target antigen is unknown. CDR1 GTSNPN and CDR2 SVGIG come from the germline V gene (reference sequence). The CDR3 is made up of 13 amino acids. Trimming stripped 3 bases from V and 11 bases from J, with 19 bases between. This clonotype was obtained from a woman aged 18-35 years in good health and CMV-seronegative. The V and J genes are TRBV30 and TRBJ1-1; TRBD1 might be the D (5 bases). The material sequenced was PBMCs. For the CDR3, the DNA is TGTGCCTGGAGCAGAGAGTTAGGGGTTGGGGCTTTCTTT. Protein: CAWSRELGVGAFF. Full variable domain (rest looked up from reference TRBV30 and TRBJ1-1): SQTIHQWPATLVQPVGSPLSLECTVEGTSNPNLYWYRQAAGRGLQLLFYSVGIGQISSEVPQNLSASRPQDRQFILSSKKLLLSDSGFYLCAWSRELGVGAFFGQGTRLTVV.